This T cell receptor beta chain was obtained from a study of T cells in Graves' hyperthyroidism and ophthalmopathy. What was amplified from RNA transcripts were TCR beta CDR3 regions. The TCR CDR3 first-round RT-PCR relied on the HTBI primer set. TCRdb re-derived calls from the multiplex PCR reads in MiXCR, one entry per CDR3 protein. The profile shows about 380,000 distinct CDR3 sequences, roughly 18% of them singletons. This clonotype occurred a few times. This receptor was identified in a man between 18 and 29 years old with Graves' ophthalmopathy. Sequenced: blood.

The CDR3 DNA reads TGTGCCAGCAGCCATGGGGGGGCTCAGCCCCAGCATTTT. This sequence encodes CASSHGGAQPQHF. This rearrangement joins TRBV12-3 or TRBV12-4 to TRBJ1-5; perhaps TRBD1 as D (6 bases). The CDR3 consists of 13 residues. The germline V and J ends were trimmed by 6 bases and 6 bases, with 12 bases remaining between them.